These 28 T cell receptor beta chains share one sample of origin, sequenced in a study of human thymus T cells. Corrective cardiac operations yielded the resected thymus tissue. The repertoire was sequenced with immunoSEQ multiplex PCR; TCRdb's copy has only in-frame clones and lacks some. The sample lists tens of thousands of clones, 85% to 95% occurring once. Source material: thymus tissue. The receptors stem from a girl in the first two years of life with a congenital heart defect but otherwise immunologically healthy.

The chain joins TRBV5-1 to TRBJ2-5; D possibly corresponds to TRBD1 (5 bases). This CDR3 has 13 amino acids. Per the germline V gene, CDR1 is SGHRS and CDR2 is YFSETQ. V lost 4 bases to trimming and J lost 1 base, with 8 bases between them. The CDR3 DNA reads TGCGCCAGCAGCCGGACAACCCAAGAGACCCAGTACTTC. As protein: CASSRTTQETQYF.

This clone was observed once. The rearrangement links TRBV6-6 to TRBJ2-3; no clear D gene. V dropped 0 bases and J dropped 6 bases, with 13 bases sitting between them. The CDR3 contains 15 residues. The V gene's germline CDR1 is MNHNY and CDR2 SVGAGI (reference sequence). CDR3 DNA: TGTGCCAGCAGTTACTCGAGTGGCTATCGTGATACGCAGTATTTT. Amino acids: CASSYSSGYRDTQYF.

The V and J genes are TRBV5-1 and TRBJ2-7; 9 bases align to TRBD2. CDR1 is SGHRS and CDR2 is YFSETQ in the germline V gene. The junction had 4 bases not matched to a gene; V was cut back by 0 bases and J by 3 bases. The CDR3 is 15 amino acids. CDR3 coding DNA: TGCGCCAGCAGCTTGGCCCTAGCGGGAAGCTACGAGCAGTACTTC. Amino acid sequence: CASSLALAGSYEQYF.

The sample holds one count of this clone. This chain connects TRBV28 to TRBJ1-5, with unresolved D. V lost 1 base to trimming and J lost 6 bases, with 28 bases between them. Germline values: CDR1 MDHEN, CDR2 SYDVKM. This CDR3 spans 20 amino acids. The CDR3 sequence: CASSLYRPSPRAPGGQPQHF. The DNA for the CDR3 is TGTGCCAGCAGTTTATATCGCCCTAGCCCCCGGGCCCCAGGCGGTCAGCCCCAGCATTTT.

This clone was observed a single time. The chain combines TRBV14 with TRBJ2-7; 10 nucleotides line up with TRBD1. The CDR3 length is 15 residues. Germline loops: CDR1 SGHDN, CDR2 FVKESK. With V trimmed by 0 bases and J by 5 bases, 4 bases remained unmatched. CDR3 region: CASSQDRTGGHEQYF. CDR3 DNA sequence: TGTGCCAGCAGCCAAGACCGGACAGGGGGGCACGAGCAGTACTTC.

This chain links TRBV25-1 with TRBJ2-5; D is perhaps TRBD1 (6 bases). V was pared by 4 bases and J by 2 bases, with 17 bases between. CDR3 length: 16 amino acids. From germline, CDR1 is MGHDK and CDR2 SYGVNS. For the CDR3, the DNA is TGTGCCAGCAGTGGAGCGACAGGCAATAATCAAGAGACCCAGTACTTC. It is translated as CASSGATGNNQETQYF.

The chain links TRBV7-9 to TRBJ1-1; 8 nucleotides match TRBD1. V shed 7 bases and J 6 bases; nucleotides not matched to a gene: 13. The CDR3 loop spans 15 amino acids. CDR1 is SEHNR and CDR2 is FQNEAQ in the germline V gene (reference sequence). In DNA, the CDR3 is TGTGCCAGCATCAAAGCCGGGACAGGAGCCGCTGAAGCTTTCTTT. Protein sequence: CASIKAGTGAAEAFF.

V gene TRBV4-1 combines with J gene TRBJ1-6, with D tentatively TRBD1 (5 bases). The V and J ends lost 0 bases and 8 bases respectively, with 14 bases between them. The germline gives CDR1 MGHRA, CDR2 YSYEKL. This CDR3 spans 16 amino acids. Here the CDR3 reads CASSQDAGREYSPLHF. CDR3 DNA sequence: TGCGCCAGCAGCCAAGATGCGGGGCGGGAGTATTCACCCCTCCACTTT.

The chain has TRBV21-1 and TRBJ1-5. TRBV21-1 is annotated as a pseudogene. This CDR3 is 15 amino acids long. CDR3 protein: CASSKVGGLGQPQHF. The CDR3 DNA is TGTGCCAGCAGCAAAGTGGGGGGGCTAGGGCAGCCCCAGCATTTT.

The chain is built from TRBV14 and TRBJ2-1; 8 nucleotides align to TRBD2. Germline V lookup: CDR1 SGHDN, CDR2 FVKESK. The V segment lost 4 bases and the J segment 8 bases; nucleotides outside the gene matches: 7. The CDR3 has 14 amino acids. CDR3 sequence: CASSRGTRGDEQFF. Here the CDR3 DNA reads TGTGCCAGCAGCCGAGGGACTAGGGGCGATGAGCAGTTCTTC.

The chain joins TRBV27 to TRBJ1-5; possibly TRBD1 for D (5 bases). The V gene lost 4 bases and the J gene lost 3 bases, with 10 bases spanning the gap. The germline gives CDR1 MNHEY, CDR2 SMNVEV (reference sequence). This CDR3 has 14 residues. The CDR3 DNA sequence: TGTGCCAGCAGTTCCAGGGACCACAATCAGCCCCAGCATTTT. Translating it yields CASSSRDHNQPQHF.

This rearrangement joins TRBV6-1 to TRBJ2-1; D remains unclear. CDR3 length: 13 residues. Trimming cost V 1 base and J 6 bases, with 7 bases left between them. CDR1 is MNHNS, CDR2 SASEGT, per germline. The CDR3 sequence is CASSEVDLNEQFF. For the CDR3, the DNA is TGTGCCAGCAGTGAAGTGGACCTCAATGAGCAGTTCTTC.

This chain connects TRBV30 to TRBJ2-5, with D maybe TRBD2 (6 bases). The CDR3 runs 17 residues. Trimming removed 3 bases at V and 2 bases at J, with 22 bases between. CDR1 GTSNPN and CDR2 SVGIG come from the germline V gene (reference sequence). The CDR3 protein is CAWREGTVHTIQETQYF. Here the CDR3 DNA reads TGTGCCTGGAGGGAGGGGACCGTCCATACCATACAAGAGACCCAGTACTTC.

This rearrangement joins TRBV21-1 to TRBJ2-1; the D call in the table, TRBD1, was not verified against the DNA. TRBV21-1 is classified as a pseudogene. The CDR3 sequence is 16 residues long. Here the CDR3 DNA reads TGTGCCAGCAGGCGGACAGGACCTAAATCCGACAATGAGCAGTTCTTC. Translated: CASRRTGPKSDNEQFF.

This sequence joins TRBV4-3 and TRBJ1-1; D possibly corresponds to TRBD1 (6 bases). Trimming pared 1 base from V and 4 bases from J, leaving 16 bases between. Germline assignment: CDR1 LGHNA and CDR2 YSLEER. CDR3 length: 16 residues. The CDR3 DNA is TGCGCCAGCAGCCAAGGGAGGGGGACGCGGGTCACTGAAGCTTTCTTT. Amino acid sequence: CASSQGRGTRVTEAFF.

J is TRBJ1-5 and V is TRBV7-2; D not resolved. Deletions cut 1 base from V and 5 bases from J, with 15 bases between. Germline CDR1 SGHTA, CDR2 FQGNSA. This CDR3 is 16 amino acids long. The DNA for the CDR3 is TGTGCCAGCAGCTTAGATGGCAAACCCTTAGATCAGCCCCAGCATTTT. Protein product: CASSLDGKPLDQPQHF. Full variable domain (outside the CDR3, taken from reference TRBV7-2 and TRBJ1-5): GAGVSQSPSNKVTEKGKDVELRCDPISGHTALYWYRQSLGQGLEFLIYFQGNSAPDKSGLPSDRFSAERTGGSVSTLTIQRTQQEDSAVYLCASSLDGKPLDQPQHFGDGTRLSIL.

The V call is TRBV10-1, the J call TRBJ2-2; 9 positions agree with TRBD1. Trimming removed 11 bases from V and 6 bases from J; junction bases left unmatched: 10. There are 14 residues in the CDR3. The germline CDR1 and CDR2 sequences are WNHNN and SYGVQD (reference sequence). The CDR3, as DNA: TGCGCCTGCCTCGGACAGGGGCGGGCCGGGGAGCTGTTTTTT. It codes for CACLGQGRAGELFF.

This chain connects TRBV18 to TRBJ1-2; D uncertain. CDR3 size: 16 residues. Germline V gene data show CDR1 as KGHSH and CDR2 as LQKENI. V was cut by 6 bases and J by 1 base, with 18 bases left in between. The CDR3 bases are TGTGCCAGCTCCCCAGACCCCGCCCCACTTAACTATGGCTACACCTTC. It translates to CASSPDPAPLNYGYTF.

The CDR3: CASSVGGIEAPGANVLTF. In DNA form, the CDR3 reads TGTGCCAGCAGCGTAGGTGGGATAGAAGCCCCTGGGGCCAACGTCCTGACTTTC. The chain carries TRBV9 and TRBJ2-6, with D hard to call. The ends were cut back, 0 bases at V and 2 bases at J, with 15 bases in the middle. Germline V CDR1 and CDR2: SGDLS, YYNGEE. The CDR3 covers 18 residues.

The V call is TRBV4-1, the J call TRBJ1-2; TRBD1 agrees at 7 bases. V dropped 1 base and J dropped 3; count of bases not matched to a gene: 20. Germline CDR1 is MGHRA and CDR2 is YSYEKL. The CDR3 is 20 residues long. The CDR3 bases are TGCGCCAGCAGCCAAGGGGGTTTTAGTAGGGACAGCCGGCACTACTATGGCTACACCTTC. Protein: CASSQGGFSRDSRHYYGYTF.

This chain connects TRBV5-1 to TRBJ2-2; the match to TRBD1 covers 7 bases. Germline V gene data show CDR1 as SGHRS and CDR2 as YFSETQ. This CDR3 is built from 16 residues. With 4 bases clipped from V and 0 bases from J, the junction kept 6 bases outside the gene matches. The CDR3 loop is CASSAQQGSNTGELFF. CDR3 bases: TGCGCCAGCAGCGCCCAACAGGGGTCGAACACCGGGGAGCTGTTTTTT.

The chain employs TRBV5-4 and TRBJ2-3; D is possibly TRBD2 (5 bases). Between the trimmed V and J ends, which lost 0 bases and 6 bases, there was a span of 8 bases. Germline values: CDR1 SGHNT, CDR2 YYREEE (reference sequence). This CDR3 has 13 residues. The CDR3 reads CASSLGGLDTQYF. The CDR3, as DNA: TGTGCCAGCAGCTTGGGAGGGCTGGATACGCAGTATTTT.

V usage is TRBV6-5 and J usage is TRBJ2-7, with D hard to call. The V end was cut by 2 bases, the J end by 0 bases, with 14 bases between. This CDR3 spans 16 amino acids. CDR1 MNHEY and CDR2 SVGAGI come from the germline V gene. CDR3 residues: CASSYKDNFSSYEQYF. DNA of the CDR3: TGTGCCAGCAGTTACAAGGATAACTTCAGCTCCTACGAGCAGTACTTC.

This sequence joins TRBV4-3 and TRBJ2-1; D might be TRBD2 (6 bases). V was shortened by 0 bases and J by 3 bases, with 9 bases between the two germline ends. Per the germline V gene, CDR1 is LGHNA and CDR2 is YSLEER. CDR3 length: 15 amino acids. This chain's CDR3 is CASSQDARGYNEQFF. The CDR3 bases are TGCGCCAGCAGCCAAGATGCGCGGGGCTACAATGAGCAGTTCTTC.

The chain has TRBV14 and TRBJ1-1; D unresolved. Germline V gene lookup returns CDR1 SGHDN and CDR2 FVKESK. V lost 1 base and J lost 5, with 8 bases in between. This CDR3 comprises 13 residues. In DNA form, the CDR3 reads TGTGCCAGCAGCCAAGCCGACCCGACTGAAGCTTTCTTT. Protein: CASSQADPTEAFF.

The chain recombines TRBV5-4 with TRBJ2-7, with D perhaps assigned TRBD1 or TRBD2 (5 bases each). This CDR3 comprises 15 residues. The germline gives CDR1 SGHNT, CDR2 YYREEE (reference sequence). V lost 3 bases and J 0 bases, leaving 13 bases between the germline ends. The CDR3 DNA reads as TGTGCCAGCAGCTGGACCGGGACCTCCTCCTACGAGCAGTACTTC. Translated, it gives CASSWTGTSSYEQYF.

The chain has TRBV6-1 and TRBJ2-2; D possibly corresponds to TRBD2 (6 bases). This CDR3 spans 14 amino acids. Germline loops: CDR1 MNHNS, CDR2 SASEGT. The V gene lost 4 bases and the J gene lost 9 bases, with 15 bases spanning the gap. Here the CDR3 reads CASSARDSYRELFF. CDR3 in DNA: TGTGCCAGCAGTGCCCGGGACTCCTACCGGGAGCTGTTTTTT.

The chain couples TRBV7-2 to TRBJ2-2, with TRBD1 identical over 7 bases. V was pared by 0 bases and J by 6 bases, with 7 bases of the junction left unmatched. The CDR3 contains 16 residues. Looked up from germline, CDR1 is SGHTA and CDR2 is FQGNSA. The CDR3 spells CASSLALIRGPGELFF. The CDR3 DNA is TGTGCCAGCAGCTTAGCGCTAATTAGGGGGCCCGGGGAGCTGTTTTTT.